This T cell receptor beta chain was captured by sequencing in a study of shared clonotypes between healthy human individuals. TCRdb keeps only in-frame clones here, not all; method: immunoSEQ multiplex PCR. The repertoire holds approximately 650,000 clones, with nearly 97% as singletons. About this clone: Its cognate antigen is unknown.

Positively selected for CCR7, the CD45RO-negative cells used as naive CD8 cells excluded terminally differentiated effector memory CD45RA+ cells. Whole-study findings and limits: The low donor count limited represented genetic and exposure-history diversity. Sampling included only blood; tissue repertoires likely differ.

The CDR3 contains 16 residues. Germline V gives CDR1 SGHRS, CDR2 YFSETQ. V was cut by 6 bases and J by 9 bases, with 25 bases left in between. The sequenced sample was naive CD8+ T cells sorted from blood. The chain carries TRBV5-1 and TRBJ2-1; D is perhaps TRBD2 (6 bases). The source is a woman aged 25 to 39 in good health. CDR3 region: CASKGKVSGGSGEQFF. DNA of the CDR3: TGCGCCAGCAAAGGAAAGGTTAGCGGAGGGAGTGGTGAGCAGTTCTTC. Complete variable domain (other parts from reference TRBV5-1 and TRBJ2-1): KAGVTQTPRYLIKTRGQQVTLSCSPISGHRSVSWYQQTPGQGLQFLFEYFSETQRNKGNFPGRFSGRQFSNSRSEMNVSTLELGDSALYLCASKGKVSGGSGEQFFGPGTRLTVL.